The rows below give T cell receptor beta chains drawn from one sample of a study of blood T cell repertoires in COVID-19. Sequencing used immunoSEQ multiplex PCR; TCRdb keeps in-frame clones, though not all of them. The profile shows fewer than 250,000 clones, about 87% of them singletons. Source material: PBMCs or T cells enriched from blood (not recorded which). These receptors were taken from a woman aged 25 to 39 with acute COVID-19. Each CDR3 is given with its conserved first and last residue. A D gene is named only where the DNA matches it firmly. Some rows mark clone size as missing; the rest say once, few, many or name a class of expanded clone.

TRBJ2-1 TRBV7-7 - - CASSLGRVGVYNEQFF TGTGCTAGCAGCTTAGGTAGAGTTGGAGTTTACAATGAGCAGTTCTTC
TRBJ1-1 TRBV3-1/TRBV3-2 - - CASSRHTGRKWNTEAFF TGTGCCAGCAGTCGACATACAGGGCGCAAGTGGAACACTGAAGCTTTCTTT
TRBJ2-1 TRBV7-2 - - CASSLGQYNEQFF TGTGCCAGCAGCCTAGGACAGTACAATGAGCAGTTCTTC
TRBJ1-3 TRBV30 TRBD1 - CAWRQGESGNTIYF TGTGCCTGGCGACAGGGAGAATCTGGAAACACCATATATTTT
TRBJ2-5 TRBV5-1 TRBD2 - CASSSGLAEQETQYF TGCGCCAGCAGCTCGGGACTAGCGGAACAAGAGACCCAGTACTTC
TRBJ1-1 TRBV5-4 - - CASSLVEGVNTEAFF TGTGCCAGCAGCTTGGTAGAGGGAGTGAACACTGAAGCTTTCTTT
TRBJ1-5 TRBV5-6 TRBD1 - CASSLRDRASNQPQHF TGTGCCAGCAGCTTAAGAGACAGGGCCAGCAATCAGCCCCAGCATTTT
TRBJ1-1 TRBV5-1 - - CASSLDRDTEAFF TGCGCCAGCAGCTTGGACAGGGACACTGAAGCTTTCTTT
TRBJ2-4 TRBV3-1/TRBV3-2 - - CASSRLGWDDKNIQYF TGTGCCAGCAGCCGACTAGGGTGGGATGACAAAAACATTCAGTACTTC
TRBJ1-2 TRBV5-1 - - CASSLAFPEDGYTF TGCGCCAGCAGCTTGGCTTTTCCCGAGGATGGCTACACCTTC
TRBJ2-5 TRBV19 TRBD1 - CATSTGYQETQYF TGTGCCACCTCGACAGGGTACCAAGAGACCCAGTACTTC
TRBJ2-7 TRBV4-3 - - CASSQGGEVGYEQYF TGCGCCAGCAGCCAAGGGGGGGAAGTGGGGTACGAGCAGTACTTC
TRBJ1-2 TRBV2 TRBD1 - CASSQTGGDYGYTF TGTGCCAGCAGCCAAACAGGGGGCGACTATGGCTACACCTTC
TRBJ1-1 TRBV11-2 TRBD1 - CASSLTGGRRNTEAFF TGTGCCAGCAGCTTAACAGGGGGCAGGAGGAACACTGAAGCTTTCTTT
TRBJ1-1 TRBV27 TRBD1 - CASSSGGIGMGSTEAFF TGTGCCAGCAGTTCAGGGGGCATTGGGATGGGCTCCACTGAAGCTTTCTTT
TRBJ2-3 TRBV11-2 - - CASSLSRGGNGTQYF TGTGCCAGCAGCTTAAGTAGGGGGGGGAATGGTACGCAGTATTTT
TRBJ2-1 TRBV21-1 - - CASSKAAPGDEQFF TGTGCCAGCAGCAAAGCGGCACCCGGGGATGAGCAGTTCTTC
TRBJ2-1 TRBV6-5 TRBD1 once CASSSVTGTGDNEQFF TGTGCCAGCAGTTCCGTAACCGGGACAGGGGACAATGAGCAGTTCTTC
TRBJ1-5 TRBV10-1 TRBD1 - CASSPGQGLNQPQHF TGCGCCAGCAGTCCGGGACAGGGGTTGAATCAGCCCCAGCATTTT
TRBJ1-5 TRBV7-9 - - CASSLQGGGPSNQPQHF TGTGCCAGCAGCTTACAGGGCGGGGGACCTAGCAATCAGCCCCAGCATTTT
TRBJ2-5 TRBV5-1 TRBD1 - CASRDRGNQETQYF TGCGCCAGCCGGGACAGGGGCAACCAAGAGACCCAGTACTTC
TRBJ1-1 TRBV19 - - CASRATGPYTEAFF TGTGCCAGTAGGGCGACAGGCCCATACACTGAAGCTTTCTTT
TRBJ1-5 TRBV7-8 - once CASSSERTGNQPQHF TGTGCCAGCAGCTCCGAGAGGACAGGCAATCAGCCCCAGCATTTT
TRBJ2-7 TRBV7-9 TRBD1 - CASSLDGTGSYEQYF TGTGCCAGCAGCTTAGACGGGACAGGGAGCTACGAGCAGTACTTC
TRBJ2-5 TRBV5-4 TRBD2 - CASSGAPGLAGGPETQYF TGTGCCAGCAGCGGGGCCCCGGGACTAGCGGGGGGGCCAGAGACCCAGTACTTC
TRBJ2-1 TRBV15 TRBD1 - CATSGPAGGVGNEQFF TGTGCCACCAGCGGGCCGGCAGGGGGCGTCGGCAATGAGCAGTTCTTC
TRBJ2-1 TRBV30 TRBD2 - CAWIKRGGLSISYNEQFF TGTGCCTGGATAAAGCGCGGGGGGCTGTCGATCTCCTACAATGAGCAGTTCTTC
TRBJ2-1 TRBV6-2/TRBV6-3 - - CASSNLENNEQFF TGTGCCAGCAGTAATCTAGAGAACAATGAGCAGTTCTTC
TRBJ1-4 TRBV2 TRBD1 - CASSGQGVPNEKLFF TGTGCCAGCTCGGGACAGGGGGTACCTAATGAAAAACTGTTTTTT
TRBJ1-4 TRBV5-1 TRBD1 - CASSWTSDRAANEKLFF TGCGCCAGCAGCTGGACTTCCGACAGGGCGGCTAATGAAAAACTGTTTTTT
TRBJ1-1 TRBV6-5 - - CASSYSARGVGTEAFF TGTGCCAGCAGTTACTCTGCCCGAGGTGTCGGCACTGAAGCTTTCTTT
TRBJ1-2 TRBV5-6 - - CASSLRRYGYTF TGTGCCAGCAGCTTGCGGAGATATGGCTACACCTTC
TRBJ2-1 TRBV7-9 TRBD2 - CASSLAEWSGGYNEQFF TGTGCCAGCAGCTTAGCTGAGTGGAGCGGGGGTTACAATGAGCAGTTCTTC
TRBJ1-1 TRBV7-9 TRBD1 - CASSVSGGGTEAFF TGTGCCAGCAGCGTTTCAGGGGGAGGCACTGAAGCTTTCTTT
TRBJ1-1 TRBV25-1 - - CASSEGLNTEAFF TGTGCCAGCAGTGAAGGCTTGAACACTGAAGCTTTCTTT
TRBJ2-1 TRBV4-1 - - CASSQGFQKIYNEQFF TGCGCCAGCAGCCAAGGGTTCCAGAAGATTTACAATGAGCAGTTCTTC
TRBJ2-7 TRBV5-1 - - CASSLDPFIGEQYF TGCGCCAGCAGCTTGGACCCGTTCATCGGCGAGCAGTACTTC
TRBJ1-5 TRBV6-5 TRBD1 few CASSSGQGNQPQHF TGTGCCAGCAGTTCCGGACAGGGGAATCAGCCCCAGCATTTT
TRBJ1-1 TRBV4-1 TRBD1 - CASSQRTGGRVPAAFF TGCGCCAGCAGCCAACGGACAGGGGGTCGAGTACCGGCAGCTTTCTTT
TRBJ1-1 TRBV5-1 - - CASSLYIKGTSRGGNTEAFF TGCGCCAGCAGCTTGTATATTAAGGGGACATCCCGTGGGGGGAACACTGAAGCTTTCTTT
TRBJ2-2 TRBV7-2 - - CASSHSTITGELFF TGTGCCAGCAGCCATAGCACTATAACCGGGGAGCTGTTTTTT
TRBJ2-7 TRBV2 - - CASSDEGYYEQYF TGTGCCAGCAGTGATGAGGGTTATTACGAGCAGTACTTC
TRBJ1-5 TRBV5-8 - - CASSGGYNEPQHF TGTGCCAGCAGTGGAGGGTATAACGAGCCCCAGCATTTT
TRBJ1-5 TRBV19 - - CASSIVRGLNQPQHF TGTGCCAGTAGTATAGTGAGAGGCCTCAATCAGCCCCAGCATTTT
TRBJ2-3 TRBV19 TRBD1 - CASISGQSTDTQYF TGTGCCAGCATCTCGGGACAGAGCACAGATACGCAGTATTTT
TRBJ1-6 TRBV24-1 TRBD1 - CATSDFRTGGKPLHF TGTGCCACCAGTGATTTTAGGACAGGGGGCAAACCCCTCCACTTT
TRBJ1-4 TRBV6-5 TRBD1 - CASRNRGSDEKLFF TGTGCCAGCAGGAACAGGGGAAGCGATGAAAAACTGTTTTTT
TRBJ1-5 TRBV3-1/TRBV3-2 - - CASSPQGRGLYSNQPQHF TGTGCCAGCAGCCCTCAAGGCAGGGGTCTATATAGCAATCAGCCCCAGCATTTT
TRBJ2-7 TRBV11-2 TRBD2 - CASSYGLAGVYYTYEQYF TGTGCCAGCAGCTACGGACTAGCGGGGGTATATTACACCTACGAGCAGTACTTC
TRBJ1-1 TRBV10-3 - - CAIRQEFEAFF TGTGCCATCAGACAGGAATTTGAAGCTTTCTTT
TRBJ1-6 TRBV5-1 - - CASTTGSNSYNSPLHF TGCGCCAGCACCACGGGGAGCAACTCCTATAATTCACCCCTCCACTTT
TRBJ2-7 TRBV18 TRBD1 - CASSHRDRVTYEQYF TGTGCCAGCTCACACCGGGACAGGGTTACCTACGAGCAGTACTTC
TRBJ2-7 TRBV4-2 - - CASSPRQDSYEQYF TGTGCCAGCAGCCCTCGACAGGACTCCTACGAGCAGTACTTC